These T cell receptor beta chains were read from a single sample in a study of shared clonotypes between healthy human individuals. The assay was immunoSEQ multiplex PCR, and TCRdb's table has in-frame clones only and misses some. The table records under 850,000 clones, roughly two thirds of them present only once. Source material: memory CD4+ T cells sorted from blood. Source of these receptors: a young woman in good health. The CDR3 runs from the conserved cysteine through the conserved F or W. D genes are given only for firm matches. Some rows have no size entry. The others give once, few or many, or a class for an expanded clone.

abundance: -; j_gene: TRBJ2-1; v_gene: TRBV7-6; d_gene: TRBD2; CDR3nt: TGTGCCAGCAGCCTGGGACTAGCGGGATCCAATGAGCAGTTCTTC; CDR3aa: CASSLGLAGSNEQFF
abundance: -; j_gene: TRBJ2-4; v_gene: TRBV6-5; d_gene: TRBD2; CDR3nt: TGTGCCAGCAGTACTAGCGGGGGAAACATTCAGTACTTC; CDR3aa: CASSTSGGNIQYF
abundance: -; j_gene: TRBJ1-2; v_gene: TRBV28; d_gene: -; CDR3nt: TGTGCCAGCAGCAAACGACAGTATGGCTACACCTTC; CDR3aa: CASSKRQYGYTF
abundance: -; j_gene: TRBJ1-5; v_gene: TRBV19; d_gene: -; CDR3nt: TGTGCCAGTAGTATGGGAAGAGCTACGGATAGCAATCAGCCCCAGCATTTT; CDR3aa: CASSMGRATDSNQPQHF
abundance: -; j_gene: TRBJ1-2; v_gene: TRBV28; d_gene: -; CDR3nt: TGTGCCAGCAGGACGACATATGGCTACACCTTC; CDR3aa: CASRTTYGYTF
abundance: few; j_gene: TRBJ2-5; v_gene: TRBV6-1; d_gene: TRBD1; CDR3nt: TGTGCCAGCAGTGCTACAACAGGGGGGGAGACCCAGTACTTC; CDR3aa: CASSATTGGETQYF
abundance: -; j_gene: TRBJ1-5; v_gene: TRBV19; d_gene: -; CDR3nt: TGTGCCAGTAAGGGGTCGGAGGAAAATCAGCCCCAGCATTTT; CDR3aa: CASKGSEENQPQHF
abundance: -; j_gene: TRBJ1-1; v_gene: TRBV10-3; d_gene: -; CDR3nt: TGTGCCATCAGGGGACACTTGAACACTGAAGCTTTCTTT; CDR3aa: CAIRGHLNTEAFF
abundance: -; j_gene: TRBJ2-7; v_gene: TRBV19; d_gene: TRBD2; CDR3nt: TGTGCCAGCCGGGGGGGGGACTACGAGCAGTACTTC; CDR3aa: CASRGGDYEQYF
abundance: many; j_gene: TRBJ2-7; v_gene: TRBV11-1; d_gene: TRBD1; CDR3nt: TGTGCCAGCAGCCCGGACAGGGGCGAGCAGTACTTC; CDR3aa: CASSPDRGEQYF
abundance: -; j_gene: TRBJ2-7; v_gene: TRBV28; d_gene: -; CDR3nt: TGTGCCAGCAACCAGGGCGTGGGCTACGAGCAGTACTTC; CDR3aa: CASNQGVGYEQYF
abundance: -; j_gene: TRBJ2-5; v_gene: TRBV25-1; d_gene: TRBD1; CDR3nt: TGTGCCAGCAGCGAGACCTACAGGGGGCTTGGCCAAGAGACCCAGTACTTC; CDR3aa: CASSETYRGLGQETQYF
abundance: -; j_gene: TRBJ2-4; v_gene: TRBV5-4; d_gene: -; CDR3nt: TGTGCCAGCAGCTTGGGGGTGGGGGCTGGCAAAAACATTCAGTACTTC; CDR3aa: CASSLGVGAGKNIQYF
abundance: -; j_gene: TRBJ2-7; v_gene: TRBV4-2; d_gene: -; CDR3nt: TGTGCCAGCAGCCAAGCTGCGACGGCCGCCTACGAGCAGTACTTC; CDR3aa: CASSQAATAAYEQYF
abundance: few; j_gene: TRBJ2-5; v_gene: TRBV14; d_gene: TRBD1; CDR3nt: TGTGCCAGCAGCAGCCGGGACAGCCAAGAGCAGTACTTC; CDR3aa: CASSSRDSQEQYF
abundance: -; j_gene: TRBJ2-1; v_gene: TRBV11-2; d_gene: TRBD2; CDR3nt: TGTGCCAGCAGCTTATATCCCTTTGATAGCGGGAAGAACAATGAGCAGTTCTTC; CDR3aa: CASSLYPFDSGKNNEQFF
abundance: -; j_gene: TRBJ2-1; v_gene: TRBV25-1; d_gene: TRBD1; CDR3nt: TGTGCCAGCAGGGGGAATCCGGGACAGGGGCCGCATGAGCAGTTCTTC; CDR3aa: CASRGNPGQGPHEQFF
abundance: -; j_gene: TRBJ2-2; v_gene: TRBV5-4; d_gene: -; CDR3nt: TGTGCCAGCAGCACTCACAGGGTACGCACCGGGGAGCTGTTTTTT; CDR3aa: CASSTHRVRTGELFF
abundance: once; j_gene: TRBJ1-2; v_gene: TRBV28; d_gene: -; CDR3nt: TGTGCCAGCAGTTCCAGGACTAGTCGGGGCTACACCTTC; CDR3aa: CASSSRTSRGYTF
abundance: -; j_gene: TRBJ1-4; v_gene: TRBV2; d_gene: TRBD1; CDR3nt: TGTGCCAGCAGTGACTACAGACAGGGACTCGGTGAAAAACTGTTTTTT; CDR3aa: CASSDYRQGLGEKLFF
abundance: -; j_gene: TRBJ1-2; v_gene: TRBV5-8; d_gene: -; CDR3nt: TGTGCCAGCAGCAACCCCCGGGACACCGAATTCTATGGCTACACCTTC; CDR3aa: CASSNPRDTEFYGYTF
abundance: -; j_gene: TRBJ1-5; v_gene: TRBV19; d_gene: TRBD1; CDR3nt: TGTGCCAGTACCATGGGGTACAGGGGGCGCAATCAGCCCCAGCATTTT; CDR3aa: CASTMGYRGRNQPQHF
abundance: few; j_gene: TRBJ2-1; v_gene: TRBV11-3; d_gene: TRBD1; CDR3nt: TGTGCCAGCAGCCCCGGACAGGGGTATGTCTATGAGCAGTTCTTC; CDR3aa: CASSPGQGYVYEQFF
abundance: -; j_gene: TRBJ2-1; v_gene: TRBV28; d_gene: TRBD1; CDR3nt: TGTGCCAGCAGACTCTTCTTTCCGGGACAGGGATTCAATGAGCAGTTCTTC; CDR3aa: CASRLFFPGQGFNEQFF
abundance: -; j_gene: TRBJ2-7; v_gene: TRBV28; d_gene: -; CDR3nt: TGTGCCAGCAGTTCCCCAGGGTTCTTAAGAGAGCAGTACTTC; CDR3aa: CASSSPGFLREQYF
abundance: once; j_gene: TRBJ2-7; v_gene: TRBV6-6; d_gene: -; CDR3nt: TGTGCCAGCAGTTCGTCGTGGCAGGGGAGTTCCTACGAGCAGTACTTC; CDR3aa: CASSSSWQGSSYEQYF
abundance: -; j_gene: TRBJ1-2; v_gene: TRBV27; d_gene: TRBD1; CDR3nt: TGTGCCAGCAAAACAGGGGATAGGCGAGGCTACACCTTC; CDR3aa: CASKTGDRRGYTF
abundance: -; j_gene: TRBJ2-7; v_gene: TRBV11-2; d_gene: -; CDR3nt: TGTGCCAGCAGCCCACGTGGTTTAGGGGGGAGAGCGTACGAGCAGTACTTC; CDR3aa: CASSPRGLGGRAYEQYF
abundance: -; j_gene: TRBJ2-1; v_gene: TRBV27; d_gene: -; CDR3nt: TGTGCCAGCAGTCCCCTCGACAGTCCCTATGAGCAGTTCTTC; CDR3aa: CASSPLDSPYEQFF
abundance: -; j_gene: TRBJ1-4; v_gene: TRBV6-5; d_gene: -; CDR3nt: TGTGCCAGCAGTTTTGGTGGGCAACGTGAAAAACTGTTTTTT; CDR3aa: CASSFGGQREKLFF
abundance: -; j_gene: TRBJ1-2; v_gene: TRBV6-5; d_gene: -; CDR3nt: TGTGCCAGCAGTAACCTAGGAGCGGGAGAAGGCTACACCTTC; CDR3aa: CASSNLGAGEGYTF
abundance: -; j_gene: TRBJ1-4; v_gene: TRBV10-2; d_gene: -; CDR3nt: TGCGCCAGCAGTGCTTCAGATAGCAATGGTGAAAAACTGTTTTTT; CDR3aa: CASSASDSNGEKLFF
abundance: -; j_gene: TRBJ2-1; v_gene: TRBV14; d_gene: TRBD2; CDR3nt: TGTGCCAGCAGCTCGCCGGGACTAGCGAGCCATGAGCAGTTCTTC; CDR3aa: CASSSPGLASHEQFF
abundance: -; j_gene: TRBJ2-7; v_gene: TRBV7-2; d_gene: TRBD2; CDR3nt: TGTGCCAGCAGCAGTGTCTGGGGAGGGGCCTACGAGCAGTACTTC; CDR3aa: CASSSVWGGAYEQYF
abundance: -; j_gene: TRBJ1-5; v_gene: TRBV6-6; d_gene: TRBD1; CDR3nt: TGTGCCAGCAGTTATCGACAGGGCACTAGCAATCAGCCCCAGCATTTT; CDR3aa: CASSYRQGTSNQPQHF
abundance: -; j_gene: TRBJ2-7; v_gene: TRBV28; d_gene: TRBD1; CDR3nt: TGTGCCAGCAGTTTAGGGGGACAGGGATCGGACGAGCAGTACTTC; CDR3aa: CASSLGGQGSDEQYF
abundance: -; j_gene: TRBJ1-5; v_gene: TRBV7-8; d_gene: TRBD1; CDR3nt: TGTGCCAGCAGCCATCACCCGACAGGGCTCGGGCAGCCCCAGCATTTT; CDR3aa: CASSHHPTGLGQPQHF
abundance: -; j_gene: TRBJ2-7; v_gene: TRBV20-1; d_gene: -; CDR3nt: TGCAGTGCTCACGAATCACTCGAGCAGTACTTC; CDR3aa: CSAHESLEQYF
abundance: -; j_gene: TRBJ1-1; v_gene: TRBV19; d_gene: TRBD1; CDR3nt: TGTGCCAGTAGACCGGGACAGGGGGCTAACACTGAAGCTTTCTTT; CDR3aa: CASRPGQGANTEAFF
abundance: -; j_gene: TRBJ2-2; v_gene: TRBV19; d_gene: TRBD1; CDR3nt: TGTGCCAGTAGATCCGGGACAGGGAACACCGGGGAGCTGTTTTTT; CDR3aa: CASRSGTGNTGELFF
abundance: once; j_gene: TRBJ2-7; v_gene: TRBV4-1; d_gene: -; CDR3nt: TGCGCCAGCAGCCCCAGCGGACTCTCCTCCTACGAGCAGTACTTC; CDR3aa: CASSPSGLSSYEQYF
abundance: -; j_gene: TRBJ2-7; v_gene: TRBV28; d_gene: TRBD2; CDR3nt: TGTGCCAGCACCTCGGCTAGCGGGAGCCGGAACTACGAGCAGTACTTC; CDR3aa: CASTSASGSRNYEQYF
abundance: few; j_gene: TRBJ1-5; v_gene: TRBV10-3; d_gene: -; CDR3nt: TGTGCCATCAGTGAGGACACCAAGGACCTTTATAGCAATCAGCCCCAGCATTTT; CDR3aa: CAISEDTKDLYSNQPQHF
abundance: -; j_gene: TRBJ2-5; v_gene: TRBV28; d_gene: -; CDR3nt: TGTGCCAGCAGTGTTAAAGCAGGGGAGACCCAGTACTTC; CDR3aa: CASSVKAGETQYF
abundance: few; j_gene: TRBJ2-7; v_gene: TRBV10-3; d_gene: TRBD1; CDR3nt: TGTGCCATCAGGGGGGAGTCTGGACAGGGGTTTTTCTACGAGCAGTACTTC; CDR3aa: CAIRGESGQGFFYEQYF